These 2 T cell receptor beta chains were sequenced from one sample in a study of CD8 T cells in ankylosing spondylitis. TCRdb reanalysed the 5' RACE reads using MiXCR and keeps one entry per CDR3 protein. The sample includes some 38,000 distinct CDR3 sequences, less than 4% of them seen just once. The sequencing input was blood, either unsorted or a sorted T cell fraction (not recorded which). The receptor set was obtained from a male donor with ankylosing spondylitis or in good health (not recorded which).

This clonotype was recorded at least ten times. This chain joins TRBV9 and TRBJ2-3; D not resolved. The germline V and J ends were trimmed by 6 bases and 2 bases, with 1 base remaining between them. The CDR3 consists of 10 residues. CDR1 and CDR2 from the germline V gene are SGDLS and YYNGEE. CDR3 DNA sequence: TGTGCCAGCAACACAGATACGCAGTATTTT. Protein product: CASNTDTQYF.

This clonotype came up many times. This chain joins TRBV9 and TRBJ2-1; 9 nucleotides match TRBD2. Trimming cost V 1 base and J 0 bases; bases outside gene matches: 2. Per germline, CDR1 SGDLS and CDR2 YYNGEE. The CDR3 loop spans 16 amino acids. CDR3 in DNA: TGTGCCAGCAGCGTAAAACTAGCGGGCTCCTACAATGAGCAGTTCTTC. As protein: CASSVKLAGSYNEQFF.